This T cell receptor beta chain was documented in a study of sequential checkpoint blockade in melanoma. Looking at the study overall: Arm A got nivolumab then ipilimumab; arm B the reverse, 1:1. Both treatment sequences were followed by maintenance nivolumab.

Sequencing was performed with immunoSEQ multiplex PCR; in TCRdb, only in-frame clones are kept and a portion is missing. The sample yields roughly 20,000 clones, roughly two thirds seen once. Treatment defined: randomized to nivolumab then ipilimumab (arm A) or the reverse (arm B). No patient had prior DNA-damaging chemotherapy. Sorted cells were live CD3+CD8+, lacking CD19 and CD56, from PBMCs. This sequence originates from a human donor with melanoma. Here the sequenced sample was CD8+ T cells sorted from blood (inferred from file names), taken from a patient given nivolumab and ipilimumab in sequence.

CDR3 bases: TGTGCCAGCAGCGACAGGGGTTCCTACGAGCAGTACTTC. Amino acids: CASSDRGSYEQYF. The chain joins TRBV27 to TRBJ2-7, with 8 bases fitting TRBD1. The germline gives CDR1 MNHEY, CDR2 SMNVEV (reference sequence). The V gene end was trimmed by 6 bases and the J gene end by 1 base; junction bases not matched to a gene: 2. There are 13 residues in the CDR3.